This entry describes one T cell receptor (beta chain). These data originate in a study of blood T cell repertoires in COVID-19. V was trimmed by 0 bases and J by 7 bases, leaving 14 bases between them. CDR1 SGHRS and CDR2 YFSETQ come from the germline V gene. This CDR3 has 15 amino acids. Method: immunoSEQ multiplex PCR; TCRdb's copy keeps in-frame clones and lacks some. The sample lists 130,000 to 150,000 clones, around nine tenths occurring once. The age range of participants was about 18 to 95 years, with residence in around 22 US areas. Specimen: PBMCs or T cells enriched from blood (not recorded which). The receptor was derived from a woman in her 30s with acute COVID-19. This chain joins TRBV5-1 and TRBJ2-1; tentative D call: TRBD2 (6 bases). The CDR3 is CASSLVGGVKNEQFF. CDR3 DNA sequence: TGCGCCAGCAGCTTGGTGGGGGGAGTAAAAAATGAGCAGTTCTTC.